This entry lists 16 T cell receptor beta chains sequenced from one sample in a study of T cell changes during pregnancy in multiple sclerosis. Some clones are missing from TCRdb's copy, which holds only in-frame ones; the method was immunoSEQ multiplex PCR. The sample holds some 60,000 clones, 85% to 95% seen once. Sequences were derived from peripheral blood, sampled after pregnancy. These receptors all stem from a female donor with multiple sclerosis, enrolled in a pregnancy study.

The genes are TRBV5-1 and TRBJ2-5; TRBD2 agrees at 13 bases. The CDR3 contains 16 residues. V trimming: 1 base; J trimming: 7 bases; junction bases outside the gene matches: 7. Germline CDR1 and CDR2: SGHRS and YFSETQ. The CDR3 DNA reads TGCGCCAGCAGCTTGTTAGAACTAGCGGGGGGGGCGACCCAGTACTTC. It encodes CASSLLELAGGATQYF.

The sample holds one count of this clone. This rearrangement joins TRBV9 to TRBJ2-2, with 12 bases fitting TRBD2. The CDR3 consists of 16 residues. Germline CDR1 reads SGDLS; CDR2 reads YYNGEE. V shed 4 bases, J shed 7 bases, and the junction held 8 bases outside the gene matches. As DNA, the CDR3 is TGTGCCAGCAGCCCTCTAGCGGGAGGGCCGGGCGGGGAGCTGTTTTTT. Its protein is CASSPLAGGPGGELFF.

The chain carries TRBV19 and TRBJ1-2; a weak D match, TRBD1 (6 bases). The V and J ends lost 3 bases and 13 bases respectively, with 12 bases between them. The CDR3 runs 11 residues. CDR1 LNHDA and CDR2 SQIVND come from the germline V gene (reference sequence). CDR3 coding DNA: TGTGCCAGTAGTATGGGGGCGACGTTCACCTTC. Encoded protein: CASSMGATFTF.

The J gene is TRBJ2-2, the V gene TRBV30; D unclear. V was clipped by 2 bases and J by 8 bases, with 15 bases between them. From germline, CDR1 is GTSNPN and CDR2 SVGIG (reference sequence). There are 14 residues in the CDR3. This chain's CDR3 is CAWSLETTLGELFF. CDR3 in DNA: TGTGCCTGGAGTCTTGAAACGACATTAGGGGAGCTGTTTTTT. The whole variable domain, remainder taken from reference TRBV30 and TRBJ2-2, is SQTIHQWPATLVQPVGSPLSLECTVEGTSNPNLYWYRQAAGRGLQLLFYSVGIGQISSEVPQNLSASRPQDRQFILSSKKLLLSDSGFYLCAWSLETTLGELFFGEGSRLTVL.

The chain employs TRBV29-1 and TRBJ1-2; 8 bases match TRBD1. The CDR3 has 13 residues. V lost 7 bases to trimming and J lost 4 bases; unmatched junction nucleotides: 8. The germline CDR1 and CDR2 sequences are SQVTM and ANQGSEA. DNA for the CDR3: TGCAGCGCCGCAGGGGGCGCTTCCTATGGCTACACCTTC. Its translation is CSAAGGASYGYTF. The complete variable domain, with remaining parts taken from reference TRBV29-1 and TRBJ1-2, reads SAVISQKPSRDICQRGTSLTIQCQVDSQVTMMFWYRQQPGQSLTLIATANQGSEATYESGFVIDKFPISRPNLTFSTLTVSNMSPEDSSIYLCSAAGGASYGYTFGSGTRLTVV.

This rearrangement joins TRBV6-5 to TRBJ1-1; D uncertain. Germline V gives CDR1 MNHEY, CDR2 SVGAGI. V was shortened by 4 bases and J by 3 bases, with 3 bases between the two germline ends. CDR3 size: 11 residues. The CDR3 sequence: CASSSYTEAFF. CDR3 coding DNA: TGTGCCAGCAGTTCCTACACTGAAGCTTTCTTT.

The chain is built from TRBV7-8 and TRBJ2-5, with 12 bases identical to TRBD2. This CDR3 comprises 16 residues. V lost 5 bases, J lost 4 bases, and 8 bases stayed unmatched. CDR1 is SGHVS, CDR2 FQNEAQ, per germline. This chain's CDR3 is CASSLTLAGGRETQYF. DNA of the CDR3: TGTGCCAGCAGCCTAACCCTAGCGGGAGGGAGAGAGACCCAGTACTTC.

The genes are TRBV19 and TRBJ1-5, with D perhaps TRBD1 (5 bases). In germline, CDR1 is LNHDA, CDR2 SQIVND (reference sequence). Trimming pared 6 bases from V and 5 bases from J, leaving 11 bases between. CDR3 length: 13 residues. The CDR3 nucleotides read TGTGCCAGTAGGGGGACGGGGGATCAGCCCCAGCATTTT. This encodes CASRGTGDQPQHF.

The CDR3 region is CASSQLTGGAGITTDTQYF. CDR3 nucleotides: TGTGCCAGCTCACAGTTGACAGGGGGCGCCGGGATCACGACAGATACGCAGTATTTT. This chain links TRBV18 with TRBJ2-3; TRBD1 aligns across 10 bases. The germline gives CDR1 KGHSH, CDR2 LQKENI. The V segment lost 4 bases and the J segment 3 bases; nucleotides outside the gene matches: 16. CDR3 length: 19 amino acids. The entire variable domain, with the rest obtained from reference TRBV18 and TRBJ2-3, is as follows: NAGVMQNPRHLVRRRGQEARLRCSPMKGHSHVYWYRQLPEEGLKFMVYLQKENIIDESGMPKERFSAEFPKEGPSILRIQQVVRGDSAAYFCASSQLTGGAGITTDTQYFGPGTRLTVL.

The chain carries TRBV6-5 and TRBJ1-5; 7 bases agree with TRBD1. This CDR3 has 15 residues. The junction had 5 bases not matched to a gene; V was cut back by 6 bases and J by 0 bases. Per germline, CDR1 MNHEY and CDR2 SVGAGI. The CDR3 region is CASRGTDVSNQPQHF. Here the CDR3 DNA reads TGTGCCAGCAGGGGGACAGATGTTAGCAATCAGCCCCAGCATTTT.

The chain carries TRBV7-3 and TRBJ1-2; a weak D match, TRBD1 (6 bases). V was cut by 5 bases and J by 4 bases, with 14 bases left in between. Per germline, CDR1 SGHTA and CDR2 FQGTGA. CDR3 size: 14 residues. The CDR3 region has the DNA TGTGCCAGCAGCAGTCCCGGGACAATCTATGGCTACACCTTC. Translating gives CASSSPGTIYGYTF.

CDR3 nucleotides: TGTGCCAGCACCGACTCCGGACTAGCGGGAAGCTCAGATACGCAGTATTTT. Translation: CASTDSGLAGSSDTQYF. The chain links TRBV28 to TRBJ2-3; 12 positions match TRBD2. Trimming at V came to 7 bases and at J to 4 bases, leaving 12 bases not matched to a gene. Germline V CDR1 and CDR2: MDHEN, SYDVKM. CDR3 length equals 17 residues.

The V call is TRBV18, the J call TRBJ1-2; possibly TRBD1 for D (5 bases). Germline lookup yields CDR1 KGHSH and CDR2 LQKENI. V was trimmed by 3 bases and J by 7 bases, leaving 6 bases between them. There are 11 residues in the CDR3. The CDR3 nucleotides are TGTGCCAGCTCACCGGGGCTTGGCTACACCTTC. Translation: CASSPGLGYTF.

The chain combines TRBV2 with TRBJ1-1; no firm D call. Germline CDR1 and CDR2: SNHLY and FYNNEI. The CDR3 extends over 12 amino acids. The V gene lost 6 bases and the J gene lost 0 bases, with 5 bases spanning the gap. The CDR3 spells CASSPLNTEAFF. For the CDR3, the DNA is TGTGCCAGCAGCCCGTTGAACACTGAAGCTTTCTTT. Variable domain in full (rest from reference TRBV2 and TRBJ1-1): EPEVTQTPSHQVTQMGQEVILRCVPISNHLYFYWYRQILGQKVEFLVSFYNNEISEKSEIFDDQFSVERPDGSNFTLKIRSTKLEDSAMYFCASSPLNTEAFFGQGTRLTVV.

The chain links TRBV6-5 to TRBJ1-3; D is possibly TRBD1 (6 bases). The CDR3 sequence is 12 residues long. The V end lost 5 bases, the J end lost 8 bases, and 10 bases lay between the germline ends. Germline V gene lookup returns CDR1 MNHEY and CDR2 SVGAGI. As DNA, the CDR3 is TGTGCCAGCAGTCAGGGGCCGGACACCATATATTTT. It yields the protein CASSQGPDTIYF.

The CDR3 DNA reads TGTGCCAGCTCACCACAACTAGAGGATGAGCAGTTCTTC. Protein: CASSPQLEDEQFF. V usage is TRBV18 and J usage is TRBJ2-1; TRBD2 might be the D (5 bases). Trimming took 1 base from V and 8 from J, leaving 9 bases between them. Germline V gives CDR1 KGHSH, CDR2 LQKENI. The CDR3 length is 13 residues.